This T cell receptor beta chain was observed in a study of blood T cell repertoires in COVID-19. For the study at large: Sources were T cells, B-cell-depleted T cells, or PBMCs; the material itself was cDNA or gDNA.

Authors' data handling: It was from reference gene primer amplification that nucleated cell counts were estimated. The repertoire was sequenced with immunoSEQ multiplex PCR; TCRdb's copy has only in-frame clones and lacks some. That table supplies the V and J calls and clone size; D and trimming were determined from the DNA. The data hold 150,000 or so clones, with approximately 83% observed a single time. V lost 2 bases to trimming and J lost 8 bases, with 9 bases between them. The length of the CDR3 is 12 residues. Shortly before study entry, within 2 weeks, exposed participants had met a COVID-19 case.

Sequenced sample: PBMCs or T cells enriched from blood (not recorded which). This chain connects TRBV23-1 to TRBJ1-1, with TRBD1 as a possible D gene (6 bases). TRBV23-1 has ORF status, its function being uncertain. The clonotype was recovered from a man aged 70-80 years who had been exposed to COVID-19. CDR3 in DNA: TGCGCCAGCAGTCAAACCGGGACAGAAGCTTTCTTT. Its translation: CASSQTGTEAFF.